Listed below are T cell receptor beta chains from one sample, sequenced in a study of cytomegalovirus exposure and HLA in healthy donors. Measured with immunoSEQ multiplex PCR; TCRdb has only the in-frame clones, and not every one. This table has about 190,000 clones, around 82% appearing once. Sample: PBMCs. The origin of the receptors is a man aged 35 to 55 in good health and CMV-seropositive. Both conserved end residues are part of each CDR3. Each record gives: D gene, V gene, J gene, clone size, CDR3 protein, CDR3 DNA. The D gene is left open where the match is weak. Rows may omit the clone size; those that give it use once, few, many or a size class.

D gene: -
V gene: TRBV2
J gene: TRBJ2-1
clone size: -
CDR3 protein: CASSGGPGDNEQFF
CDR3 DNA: TGTGCCAGCAGTGGTGGGCCCGGCGACAATGAGCAGTTCTTC

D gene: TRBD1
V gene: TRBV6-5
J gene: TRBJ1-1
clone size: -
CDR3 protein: CASSPRHDTPGGAFF
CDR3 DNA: TGTGCCAGCAGTCCTCGACATGACACTCCAGGGGGAGCTTTCTTT

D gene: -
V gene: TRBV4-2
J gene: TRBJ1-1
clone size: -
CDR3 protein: CASSQDRTGGYTEAFF
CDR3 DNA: TGTGCCAGCAGCCAAGATAGGACCGGCGGGTACACTGAAGCTTTCTTT

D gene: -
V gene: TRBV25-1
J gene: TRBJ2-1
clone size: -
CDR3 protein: CASSEYSDEQFF
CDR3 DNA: TGTGCCAGCAGTGAATATTCGGATGAGCAGTTCTTC

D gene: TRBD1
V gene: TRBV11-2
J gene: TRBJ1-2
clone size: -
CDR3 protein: CASSLGQGAEGYTF
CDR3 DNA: TGTGCCAGCAGCTTGGGACAGGGGGCGGAGGGCTACACCTTC

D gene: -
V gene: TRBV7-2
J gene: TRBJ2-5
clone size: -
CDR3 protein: CASSLRQLETQYF
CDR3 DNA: TGTGCCAGCAGCCTCCGACAGTTGGAGACCCAGTACTTC

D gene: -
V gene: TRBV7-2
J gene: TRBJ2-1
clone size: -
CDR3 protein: CASSPSGVLYNEQFF
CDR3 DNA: TGTGCCAGCAGCCCCTCAGGGGTTCTCTACAATGAGCAGTTCTTC

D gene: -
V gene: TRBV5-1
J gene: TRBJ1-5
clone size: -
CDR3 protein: CASSLDGPGNQPQHF
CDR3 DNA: TGCGCCAGCAGCTTGGATGGCCCGGGGAATCAGCCCCAGCATTTT

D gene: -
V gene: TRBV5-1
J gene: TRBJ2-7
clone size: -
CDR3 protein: CASSSTGSTYEQYF
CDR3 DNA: TGCGCCAGCAGCTCGACAGGTTCTACGTACGAGCAGTACTTC

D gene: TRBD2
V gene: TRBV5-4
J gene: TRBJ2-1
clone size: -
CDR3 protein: CASSRWFSGLSSYNEQFF
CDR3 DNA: TGTGCCAGCAGCCGGTGGTTTAGCGGGTTAAGCTCCTACAATGAGCAGTTCTTC

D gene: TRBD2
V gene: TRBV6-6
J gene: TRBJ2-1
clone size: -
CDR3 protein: CASSYPTSGYNNEQFF
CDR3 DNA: TGTGCCAGCAGTTACCCTACTAGCGGCTACAACAATGAGCAGTTCTTC

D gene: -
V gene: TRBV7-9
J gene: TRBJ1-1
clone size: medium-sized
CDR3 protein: CASSQTRPGYNTEAFF
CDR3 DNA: TGTGCCAGCAGCCAAACCCGCCCAGGGTACAACACTGAAGCTTTCTTT

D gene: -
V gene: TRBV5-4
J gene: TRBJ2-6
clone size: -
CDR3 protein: CASSFSGTGANVLTF
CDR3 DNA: TGTGCCAGCAGCTTTTCAGGGACTGGGGCCAACGTCCTGACTTTC

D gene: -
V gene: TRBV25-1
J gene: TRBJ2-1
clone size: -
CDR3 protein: CASSEGQGPSNEQFF
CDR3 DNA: TGTGCCAGCAGTGAGGGGCAGGGTCCTTCCAATGAGCAGTTCTTC

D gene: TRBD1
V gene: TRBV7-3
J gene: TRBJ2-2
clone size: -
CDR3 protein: CASSATGAYTGELFF
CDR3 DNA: TGTGCCAGCAGCGCTACAGGGGCTTACACCGGGGAGCTGTTTTTT

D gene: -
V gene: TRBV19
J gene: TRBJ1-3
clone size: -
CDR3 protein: CATSPGRSLLGNTIYF
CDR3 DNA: TGTGCCACCTCCCCCGGAAGGAGCCTCTTGGGAAACACCATATATTTT

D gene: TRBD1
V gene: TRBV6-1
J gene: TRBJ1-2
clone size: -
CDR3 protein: CASSAGGWGYTF
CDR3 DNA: TGTGCCAGCAGTGCAGGGGGCTGGGGCTACACCTTC

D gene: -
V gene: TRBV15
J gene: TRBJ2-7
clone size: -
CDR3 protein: CATSRVSGTLREQYF
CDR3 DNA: TGTGCCACCAGCAGGGTGTCGGGAACCCTACGAGAGCAGTACTTC

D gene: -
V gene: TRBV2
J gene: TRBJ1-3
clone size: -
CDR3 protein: CASSVLGAKSGNTIYF
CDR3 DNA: TGTGCCAGCAGTGTTTTGGGGGCAAAATCTGGAAACACCATATATTTT

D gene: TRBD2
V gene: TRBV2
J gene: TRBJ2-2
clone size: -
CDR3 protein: CASSATSGRAGGELFF
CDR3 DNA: TGTGCCAGCAGTGCGACTAGCGGGAGGGCCGGCGGGGAGCTGTTTTTT

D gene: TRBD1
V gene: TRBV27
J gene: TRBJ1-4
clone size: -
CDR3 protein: CASRGQGREKLFF
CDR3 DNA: TGTGCCAGCCGGGGACAGGGACGCGAAAAACTGTTTTTT

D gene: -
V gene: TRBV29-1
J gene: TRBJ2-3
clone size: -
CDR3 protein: CSVRDSDTQYF
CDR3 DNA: TGCAGCGTCCGGGACTCAGATACGCAGTATTTT

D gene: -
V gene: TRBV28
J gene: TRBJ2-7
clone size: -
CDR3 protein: CASSPAGAGEYEQYF
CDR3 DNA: TGTGCCAGCAGCCCTGCGGGGGCGGGAGAATACGAGCAGTACTTC

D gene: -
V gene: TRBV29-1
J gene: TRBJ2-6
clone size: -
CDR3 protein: CSATSGTVSGANGLTF
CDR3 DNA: TGCAGCGCCACATCTGGAACGGTCTCTGGGGCCAACGGCCTGACTTTC

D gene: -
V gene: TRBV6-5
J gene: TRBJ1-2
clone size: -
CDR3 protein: CASSYAENYGYTF
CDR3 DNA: TGTGCCAGCAGTTATGCGGAGAACTATGGCTACACCTTC

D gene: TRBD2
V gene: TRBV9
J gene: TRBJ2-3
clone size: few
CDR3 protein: CASSSRLAGGRDTQYF
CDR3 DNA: TGTGCCAGCAGCTCCCGACTAGCGGGTGGCAGGGATACGCAGTATTTT

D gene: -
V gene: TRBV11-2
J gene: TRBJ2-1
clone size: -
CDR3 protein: CASSQGPPWQQFF
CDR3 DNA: TGTGCCAGCAGCCAGGGCCCTCCTTGGCAGCAGTTCTTC

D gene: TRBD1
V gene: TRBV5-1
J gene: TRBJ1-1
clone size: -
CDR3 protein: CASSLVGQGAEAFF
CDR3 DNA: TGCGCCAGCAGCTTGGTGGGACAGGGGGCTGAAGCTTTCTTT

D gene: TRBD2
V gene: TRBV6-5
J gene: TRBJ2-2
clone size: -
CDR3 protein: CASSLAGTGELFF
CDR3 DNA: TGTGCCAGCTCGTTAGCGGGCACCGGGGAGCTGTTTTTT

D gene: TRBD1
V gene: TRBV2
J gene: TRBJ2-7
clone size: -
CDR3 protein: CASSRDRGDEQYF
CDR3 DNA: TGTGCCAGCAGTCGGGACAGGGGGGACGAGCAGTACTTC

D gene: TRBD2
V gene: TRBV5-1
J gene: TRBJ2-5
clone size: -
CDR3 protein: CASSSGLAGGTKGETQYF
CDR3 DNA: TGCGCCAGCAGCTCGGGACTAGCGGGAGGCACAAAAGGGGAGACCCAGTACTTC

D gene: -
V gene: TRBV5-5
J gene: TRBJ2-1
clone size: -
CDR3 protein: CASSFGSGGTFSYNEQFF
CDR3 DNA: TGTGCCAGCAGCTTTGGGAGCGGTGGGACATTCTCCTACAATGAGCAGTTCTTC

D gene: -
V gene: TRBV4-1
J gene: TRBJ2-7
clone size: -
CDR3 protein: CASSETDTGKNSYEQYF
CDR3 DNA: TGCGCCAGCAGCGAGACAGATACAGGGAAGAACTCCTACGAGCAGTACTTC

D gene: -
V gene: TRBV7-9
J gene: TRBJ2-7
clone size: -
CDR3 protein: CSSSLENRDYEQYF
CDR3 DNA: TGTTCCAGCAGCTTAGAGAACCGAGACTACGAGCAGTACTTC

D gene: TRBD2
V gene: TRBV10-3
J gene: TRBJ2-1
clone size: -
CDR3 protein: CAISPSGLAGRYNEQFF
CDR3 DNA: TGTGCCATCAGTCCCTCCGGACTAGCGGGACGCTACAATGAGCAGTTCTTC

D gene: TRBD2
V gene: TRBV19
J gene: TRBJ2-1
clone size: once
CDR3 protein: CASTLMGLAGNNEQFF
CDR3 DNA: TGTGCCAGTACCTTAATGGGACTAGCGGGAAACAATGAGCAGTTCTTC

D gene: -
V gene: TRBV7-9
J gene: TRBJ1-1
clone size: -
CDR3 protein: CASSGAGRTEAFF
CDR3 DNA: TGTGCCAGCAGCGGCGCAGGGCGGACTGAAGCTTTCTTT